The table lists the clone carrying this T cell receptor beta chain with a few counts. Clones were read by immunoSEQ multiplex PCR, and TCRdb kept only the in-frame ones, dropping some. Of fewer than 60,000 clones in the sample, more than 65% are singletons; the top ten hold 7.5% to 8.5%. The CDR3 extends over 15 amino acids. Per germline, CDR1 SGHRS and CDR2 YFSETQ. V was clipped by 0 bases and J by 1 base, with 10 bases between them. This sample was taken from a study of blood T cell repertoires in COVID-19. Sequencing used peripheral blood. This chain joins TRBV5-1 and TRBJ1-1; maybe TRBD1 (5 bases). This receptor was taken from a human donor in a cohort sampled during active COVID-19. The CDR3 is CASSLVPGKNTEAFF. Written as DNA, the CDR3 is TGCGCCAGCAGCTTGGTTCCAGGGAAGAACACTGAAGCTTTCTTT.